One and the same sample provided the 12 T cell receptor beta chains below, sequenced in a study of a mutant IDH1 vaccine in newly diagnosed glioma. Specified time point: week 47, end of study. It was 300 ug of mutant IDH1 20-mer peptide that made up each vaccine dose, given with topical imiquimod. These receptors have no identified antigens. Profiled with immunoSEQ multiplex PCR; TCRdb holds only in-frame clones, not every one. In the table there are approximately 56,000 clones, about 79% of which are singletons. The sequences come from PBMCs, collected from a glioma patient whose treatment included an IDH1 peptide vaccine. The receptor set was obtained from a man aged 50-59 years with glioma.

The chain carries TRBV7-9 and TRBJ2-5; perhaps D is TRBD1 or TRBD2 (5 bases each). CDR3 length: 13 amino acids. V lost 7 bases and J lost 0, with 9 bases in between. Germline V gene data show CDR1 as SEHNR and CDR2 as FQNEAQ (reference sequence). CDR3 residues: CASKEGYQETQYF. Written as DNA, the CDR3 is TGTGCCAGCAAAGAGGGGTACCAAGAGACCCAGTACTTC. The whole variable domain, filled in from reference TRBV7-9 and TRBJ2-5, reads DTGVSQNPRHKITKRGQNVTFRCDPISEHNRLYWYRQTLGQGPEFLTYFQNEAQLEKSRLLSDRFSAERPKGSFSTLEIQRTEQGDSAMYLCASKEGYQETQYFGPGTRLLVL.

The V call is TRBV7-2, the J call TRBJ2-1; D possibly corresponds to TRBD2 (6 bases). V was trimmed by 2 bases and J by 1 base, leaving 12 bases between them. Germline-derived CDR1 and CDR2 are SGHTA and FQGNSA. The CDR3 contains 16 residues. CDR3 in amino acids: CASSLSRLASYNEQFF. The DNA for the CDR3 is TGTGCCAGCAGCTTAAGCCGGCTAGCGTCCTACAATGAGCAGTTCTTC.

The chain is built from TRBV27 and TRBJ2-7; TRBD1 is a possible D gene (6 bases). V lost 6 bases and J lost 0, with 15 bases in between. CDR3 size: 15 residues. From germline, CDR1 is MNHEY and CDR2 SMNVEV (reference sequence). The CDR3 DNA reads TGTGCCAGCAGCACAGGGCCCCCGAGCTCCTACGAGCAGTACTTC. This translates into CASSTGPPSSYEQYF.

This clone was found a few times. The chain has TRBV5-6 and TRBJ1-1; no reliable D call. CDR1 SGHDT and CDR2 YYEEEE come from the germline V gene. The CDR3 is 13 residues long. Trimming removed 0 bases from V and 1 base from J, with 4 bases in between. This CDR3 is CASSLGRNTEAFF. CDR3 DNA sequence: TGTGCCAGCAGCTTGGGACGGAACACTGAAGCTTTCTTT.

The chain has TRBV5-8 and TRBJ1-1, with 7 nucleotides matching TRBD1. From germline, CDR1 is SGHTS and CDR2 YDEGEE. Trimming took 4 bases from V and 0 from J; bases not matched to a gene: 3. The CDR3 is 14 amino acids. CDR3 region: CASSTGTVNTEAFF. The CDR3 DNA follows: TGTGCCAGCAGCACGGGGACAGTGAACACTGAAGCTTTCTTT.

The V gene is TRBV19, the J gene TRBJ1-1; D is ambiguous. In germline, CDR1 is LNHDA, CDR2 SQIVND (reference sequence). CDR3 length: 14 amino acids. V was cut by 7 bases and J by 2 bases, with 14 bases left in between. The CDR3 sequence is CASISGRPNTEAFF. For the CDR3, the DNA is TGTGCCAGTATTTCAGGTAGACCCAACACTGAAGCTTTCTTT.

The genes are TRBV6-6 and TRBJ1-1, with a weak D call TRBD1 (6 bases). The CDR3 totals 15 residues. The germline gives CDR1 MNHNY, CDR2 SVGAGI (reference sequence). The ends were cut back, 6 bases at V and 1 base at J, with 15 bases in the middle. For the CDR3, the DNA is TGTGCCAGCAGCCGCTCCGGACAGTCGAACACTGAAGCTTTCTTT. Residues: CASSRSGQSNTEAFF.

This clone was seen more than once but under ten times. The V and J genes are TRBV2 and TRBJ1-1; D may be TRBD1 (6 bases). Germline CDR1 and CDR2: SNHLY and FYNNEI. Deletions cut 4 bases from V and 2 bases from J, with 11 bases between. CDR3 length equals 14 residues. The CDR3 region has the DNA TGTGCCAGCAGTGTCCCACAGGGAAACACTGAAGCTTTCTTT. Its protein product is CASSVPQGNTEAFF.

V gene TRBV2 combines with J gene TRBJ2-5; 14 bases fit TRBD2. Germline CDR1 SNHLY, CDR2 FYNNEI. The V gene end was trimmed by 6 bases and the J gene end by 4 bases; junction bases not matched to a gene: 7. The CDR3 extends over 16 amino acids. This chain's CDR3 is CASRGTSGGGRETQYF. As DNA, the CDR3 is TGTGCCAGCAGAGGGACTAGCGGGGGAGGCCGAGAGACCCAGTACTTC.

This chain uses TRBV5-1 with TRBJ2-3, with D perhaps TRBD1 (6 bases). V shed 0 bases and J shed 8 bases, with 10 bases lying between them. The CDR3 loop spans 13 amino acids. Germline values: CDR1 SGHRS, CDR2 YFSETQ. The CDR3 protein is CASSLEGEGTQYF. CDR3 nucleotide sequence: TGCGCCAGCAGCTTGGAGGGGGAAGGTACGCAGTATTTT.

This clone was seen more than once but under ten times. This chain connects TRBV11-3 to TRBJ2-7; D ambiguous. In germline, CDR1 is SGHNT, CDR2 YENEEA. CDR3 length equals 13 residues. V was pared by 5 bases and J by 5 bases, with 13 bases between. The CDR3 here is CASSPPTSDEQYF. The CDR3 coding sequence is TGTGCCAGCAGCCCTCCGACTTCGGACGAGCAGTACTTC.

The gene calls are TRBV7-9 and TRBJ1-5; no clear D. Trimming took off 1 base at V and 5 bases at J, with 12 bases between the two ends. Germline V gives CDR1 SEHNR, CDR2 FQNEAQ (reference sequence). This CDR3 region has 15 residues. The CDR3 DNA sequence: TGTGCCAGCAGCTTAGGGAAGGATTGGGATCAGCCCCAGCATTTT. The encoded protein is CASSLGKDWDQPQHF.